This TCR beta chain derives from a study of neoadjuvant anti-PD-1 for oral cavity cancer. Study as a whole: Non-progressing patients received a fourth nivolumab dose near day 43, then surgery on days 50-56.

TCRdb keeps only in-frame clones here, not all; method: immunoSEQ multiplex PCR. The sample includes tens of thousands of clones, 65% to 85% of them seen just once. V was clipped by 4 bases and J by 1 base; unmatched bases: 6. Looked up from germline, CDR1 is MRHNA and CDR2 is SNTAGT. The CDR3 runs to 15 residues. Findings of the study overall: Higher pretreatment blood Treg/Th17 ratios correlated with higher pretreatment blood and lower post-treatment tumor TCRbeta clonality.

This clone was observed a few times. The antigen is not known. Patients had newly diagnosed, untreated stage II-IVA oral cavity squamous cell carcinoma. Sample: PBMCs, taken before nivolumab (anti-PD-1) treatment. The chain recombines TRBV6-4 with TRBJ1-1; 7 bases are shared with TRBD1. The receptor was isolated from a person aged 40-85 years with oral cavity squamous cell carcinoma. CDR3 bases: TGTGCCAGCAGTGTTTCAAACAGGGGGAACACTGAAGCTTTCTTT. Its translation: CASSVSNRGNTEAFF.